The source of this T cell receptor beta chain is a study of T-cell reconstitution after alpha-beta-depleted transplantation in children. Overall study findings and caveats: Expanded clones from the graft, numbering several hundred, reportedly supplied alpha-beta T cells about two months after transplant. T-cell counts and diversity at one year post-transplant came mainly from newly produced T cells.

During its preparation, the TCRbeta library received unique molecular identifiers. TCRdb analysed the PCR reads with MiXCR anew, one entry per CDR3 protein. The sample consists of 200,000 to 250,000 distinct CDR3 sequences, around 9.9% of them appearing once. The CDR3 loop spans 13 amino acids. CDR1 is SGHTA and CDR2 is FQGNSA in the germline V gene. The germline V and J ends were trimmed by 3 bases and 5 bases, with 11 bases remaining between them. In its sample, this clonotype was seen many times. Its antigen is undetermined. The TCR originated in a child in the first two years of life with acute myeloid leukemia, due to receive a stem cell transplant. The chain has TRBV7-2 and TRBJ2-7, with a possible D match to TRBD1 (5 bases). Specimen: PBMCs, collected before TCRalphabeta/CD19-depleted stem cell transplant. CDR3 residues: CASSLSREHEQYF. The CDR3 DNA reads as TGTGCCAGCAGCTTGAGCAGGGAACACGAGCAGTACTTC.